This TCR beta chain appears in the sequencing data of a study of beta chain features in type 1 diabetes. The wider study: Summed over all samples, the examined sorted cells came to fewer than 120,000,000.

What was sequenced were expressed TCRB transcripts, since all of the isolated RNA had been reverse transcribed. Using immunoSEQ multiplex PCR, the repertoire was profiled, and TCRdb retains in-frame clones only, with some absent. The sample includes about 290,000 clones, 8% of them seen just once. Markers CD45RO/CCR7/CD25/CD127/CD95/CD27 served to sort CD4+ naive, central memory, regulatory and stem cell-like memory cells. Worth noting for this clone: What it recognizes is unknown.

Findings and limits, study-wide: Moderate yet significant TCRB CDR3 shortening was seen in Type 1 diabetes patients in all four CD4+ subsets. Resolution of whether HLA type affects TCRB rearrangement was not achieved here.

Per germline, CDR1 SQVTM and CDR2 ANQGSEA. This CDR3 is built from 12 residues. Trimming took off 7 bases at V and 0 bases at J, with 7 bases between the two ends. Sequenced: central memory CD4+ T cells from blood. This TCR was recovered from a woman younger than 35 in good health. The chain uses TRBV29-1 and TRBJ2-1; D is undetermined. For the CDR3, the DNA is TGCAGCGCCCAGAGCTCCTACAATGAGCAGTTCTTC. This gives the protein CSAQSSYNEQFF.